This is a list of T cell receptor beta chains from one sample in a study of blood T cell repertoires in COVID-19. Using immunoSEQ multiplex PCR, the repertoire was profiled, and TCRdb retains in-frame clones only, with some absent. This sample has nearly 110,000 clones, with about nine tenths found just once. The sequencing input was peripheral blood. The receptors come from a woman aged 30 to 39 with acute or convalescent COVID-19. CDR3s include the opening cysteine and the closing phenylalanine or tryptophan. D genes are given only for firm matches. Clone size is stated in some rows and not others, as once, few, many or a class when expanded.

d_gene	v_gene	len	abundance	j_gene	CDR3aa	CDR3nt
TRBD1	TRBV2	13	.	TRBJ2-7	CASLGTGRYEQYF	TGTGCCAGCCTCGGGACAGGGCGGTACGAGCAGTACTTC
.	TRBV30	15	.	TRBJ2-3	CAWAGWSGVTDTQYF	TGTGCCTGGGCAGGTTGGTCGGGAGTAACAGATACGCAGTATTTT
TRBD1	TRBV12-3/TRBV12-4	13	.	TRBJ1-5	CASTRGRGQPQHF	TGTGCCAGCACCAGGGGGCGCGGGCAGCCCCAGCATTTT
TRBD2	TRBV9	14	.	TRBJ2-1	CASSARGAYNEQFF	TGTGCCAGCAGCGCGCGGGGGGCCTACAATGAGCAGTTCTTC
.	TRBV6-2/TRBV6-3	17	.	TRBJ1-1	CASSYGPDRYTNTEAFF	TGTGCCAGCAGTTACGGACCTGACAGGTATACGAACACTGAAGCTTTCTTT
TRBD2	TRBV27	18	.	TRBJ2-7	CASSLSGEGGSRNYEQYF	TGTGCCAGCAGTTTATCAGGAGAGGGAGGGAGTAGGAACTACGAGCAGTACTTC
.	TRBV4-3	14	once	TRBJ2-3	CASSQAQGADTQYF	TGCGCCAGCAGCCAAGCCCAGGGCGCAGATACGCAGTATTTT
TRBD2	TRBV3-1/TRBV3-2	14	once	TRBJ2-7	CASSPRGGAREQYF	TGTGCCAGCAGCCCCCGCGGGGGGGCCCGCGAGCAGTACTTC
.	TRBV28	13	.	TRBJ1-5	CASSAGYNQPQHF	TGTGCCAGCAGCGCCGGGTACAATCAGCCCCAGCATTTT
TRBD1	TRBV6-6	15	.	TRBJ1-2	CASSYLVTGAYGYTF	TGTGCCAGCAGTTACTTAGTGACAGGGGCATATGGCTACACCTTC
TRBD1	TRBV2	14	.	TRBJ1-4	CASTITGGNEKLFF	TGTGCCAGCACCATCACAGGGGGGAATGAAAAACTGTTTTTT
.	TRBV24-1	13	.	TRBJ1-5	CATRGGANQPQHF	TGTGCCACCAGGGGGGGGGCCAATCAGCCCCAGCATTTT
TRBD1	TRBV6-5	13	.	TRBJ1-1	CASRGRGLTEAFF	TGTGCCAGCAGGGGCAGGGGGTTGACTGAAGCTTTCTTT
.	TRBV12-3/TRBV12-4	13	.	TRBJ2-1	CASSLGIWDEQFF	TGTGCCAGCAGTCTCGGGATTTGGGATGAGCAGTTCTTC
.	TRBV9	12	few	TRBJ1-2	CASSRPRVGYTF	TGTGCCAGCAGCCGGCCGAGGGTTGGCTACACCTTC
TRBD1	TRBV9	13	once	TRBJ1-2	CASSARPQGAYTF	TGTGCCAGCAGCGCGCGACCACAGGGGGCCTACACCTTC
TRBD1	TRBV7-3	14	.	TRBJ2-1	CASSPDRGRNEQFF	TGTGCCAGCAGCCCAGACAGGGGGAGGAATGAGCAGTTCTTC
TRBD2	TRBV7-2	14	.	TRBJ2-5	CASSVQRGQETQYF	TGTGCCAGCAGCGTGCAGCGGGGGCAAGAGACCCAGTACTTC
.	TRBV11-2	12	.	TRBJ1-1	CASSPPVTEAFF	TGTGCCAGCAGCCCCCCCGTGACTGAAGCTTTCTTT
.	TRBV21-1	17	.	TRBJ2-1	CASSKLRGHRGYNEQFF	TGTGCCAGCAGCAAACTGCGAGGGCACCGAGGCTACAATGAGCAGTTCTTC
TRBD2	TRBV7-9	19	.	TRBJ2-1	CASSPLPQRLAGEYNEQFF	TGTGCCAGCAGCCCCCTTCCCCAACGACTAGCGGGAGAATACAATGAGCAGTTCTTC
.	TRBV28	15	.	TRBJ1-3	CASSGTRGSGNTIYF	TGTGCCAGCAGCGGAACCAGGGGCTCTGGAAACACCATATATTTT
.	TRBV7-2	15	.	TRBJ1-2	CASSLIETEVYGYTF	TGTGCCAGCAGCCTTATAGAGACAGAGGTCTATGGCTACACCTTC
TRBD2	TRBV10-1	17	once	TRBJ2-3	CASSGGTSGSSTDTQYF	TGCGCCAGCAGTGGAGGAACTAGCGGGAGTAGCACAGATACGCAGTATTTT
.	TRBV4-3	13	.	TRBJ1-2	CASSFDGNYGYTF	TGCGCCAGCAGCTTCGACGGGAACTATGGCTACACCTTC
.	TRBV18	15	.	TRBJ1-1	CASSPQQGGNTEAFF	TGTGCCAGCTCACCACAGCAGGGAGGGAACACTGAAGCTTTCTTT
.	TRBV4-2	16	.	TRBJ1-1	CASSQVWGLSRTEAFF	TGTGCCAGCAGCCAAGTCTGGGGACTATCGAGGACTGAAGCTTTCTTT
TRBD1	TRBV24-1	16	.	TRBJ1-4	CATSDFKGQGNEKLFF	TGTGCCACCAGTGATTTCAAGGGACAGGGGAATGAAAAACTGTTTTTT
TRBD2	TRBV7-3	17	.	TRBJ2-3	CASSPKGVAGVGDTQYF	TGTGCCAGCAGCCCAAAGGGGGTAGCGGGAGTGGGGGATACGCAGTATTTT
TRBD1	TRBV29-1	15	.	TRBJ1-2	CSVDRAGTGLYGYTF	TGCAGCGTTGACCGGGCTGGGACAGGCCTCTATGGCTACACCTTC
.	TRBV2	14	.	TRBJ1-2	CASSALRGTYGYTF	TGTGCCAGCAGTGCGCTTAGGGGGACCTATGGCTACACCTTC
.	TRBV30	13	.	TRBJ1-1	CAWSVGQGIEAFF	TGTGCCTGGAGTGTAGGTCAGGGGATTGAAGCTTTCTTT
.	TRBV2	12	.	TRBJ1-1	CASTWGGTEAFF	TGTGCCAGCACCTGGGGGGGGACTGAAGCTTTCTTT
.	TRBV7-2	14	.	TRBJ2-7	CASSLPAGQSEQYF	TGTGCCAGCAGCTTACCGGCGGGACAGAGCGAGCAGTACTTC
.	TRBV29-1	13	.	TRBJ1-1	CSTIRGANTEAFF	TGCAGCACCATCAGGGGCGCGAACACTGAAGCTTTCTTT
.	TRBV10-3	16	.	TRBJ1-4	CAISEWGLTPNEKLFF	TGTGCCATCAGTGAGTGGGGACTTACCCCTAATGAAAAACTGTTTTTT
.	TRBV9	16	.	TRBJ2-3	CASSVTGSVRADTQYF	TGTGCCAGCAGCGTAACTGGGAGTGTAAGGGCAGATACGCAGTATTTT
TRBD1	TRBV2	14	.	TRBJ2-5	CASSVVGGRETQYF	TGTGCCAGCAGTGTTGTAGGGGGCCGAGAGACCCAGTACTTC
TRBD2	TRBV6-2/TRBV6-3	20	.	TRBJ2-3	CASSYEAGLAGGGGTDTQYF	TGTGCCAGCAGTTACGAAGCGGGACTAGCGGGAGGCGGTGGGACAGATACGCAGTATTTT
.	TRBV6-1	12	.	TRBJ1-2	CASSELLYGYTF	TGTGCCAGCAGTGAACTCCTCTATGGCTACACCTTC
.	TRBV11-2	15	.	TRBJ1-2	CASSLDLYGGFRYTF	TGTGCCAGCAGCTTAGATCTGTATGGGGGGTTCCGTTACACCTTC
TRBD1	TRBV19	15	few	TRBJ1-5	CASSTGGRRNQPQHF	TGTGCCAGTAGTACAGGGGGGAGGCGCAATCAGCCCCAGCATTTT
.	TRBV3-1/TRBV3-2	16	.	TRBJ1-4	CASSLPLGRRDEKLFF	TGTGCCAGCAGCCTGCCACTAGGGAGGCGGGATGAAAAACTGTTTTTT
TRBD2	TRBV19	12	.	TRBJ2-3	CASIGGMDTQYF	TGTGCCAGTATCGGGGGGATGGATACGCAGTATTTT
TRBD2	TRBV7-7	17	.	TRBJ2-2	CASSPGLAGARAGELFF	TGTGCCAGCAGCCCGGGACTAGCGGGGGCCCGTGCCGGGGAGCTGTTTTTT
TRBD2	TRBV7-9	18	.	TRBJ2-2	CASSPTSGRADVTGELFF	TGTGCCAGCAGCCCCACTAGCGGGAGGGCCGATGTGACCGGGGAGCTGTTTTTT
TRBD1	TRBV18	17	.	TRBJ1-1	CASSPPTRQGAGAEAFF	TGTGCCAGCTCACCACCGACCCGACAGGGGGCTGGAGCTGAAGCTTTCTTT
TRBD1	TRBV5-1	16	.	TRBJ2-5	CASRLVGQGAWETQYF	TGCGCCAGCAGATTGGTGGGACAGGGGGCTTGGGAGACCCAGTACTTC
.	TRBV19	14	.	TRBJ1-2	CASSHTDLNYGYTF	TGTGCCAGTAGCCACACAGACCTTAACTATGGCTACACCTTC
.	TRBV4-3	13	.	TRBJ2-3	CASSQERRDTQYF	TGCGCCAGCAGCCAAGAGCGCCGGGATACGCAGTATTTT
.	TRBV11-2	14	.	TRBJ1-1	CASSHQGQNTEAFF	TGTGCCAGCAGCCATCAGGGACAAAACACTGAAGCTTTCTTT
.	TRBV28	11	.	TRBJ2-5	CASSFGETQYF	TGTGCCAGCAGTTTCGGGGAGACCCAGTACTTC
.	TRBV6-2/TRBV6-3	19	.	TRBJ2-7	CASSYVGRGFATLFYEQYF	TGTGCCAGCAGTTACGTGGGCAGGGGCTTCGCCACTCTCTTCTACGAGCAGTACTTC
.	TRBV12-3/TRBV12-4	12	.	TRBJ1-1	CASRNRRPEAFF	TGTGCCAGCAGGAACAGGCGCCCTGAAGCTTTCTTT
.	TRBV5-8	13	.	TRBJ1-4	CASSLTANEKLFF	TGTGCCAGCAGCTTGACAGCTAATGAAAAACTGTTTTTT
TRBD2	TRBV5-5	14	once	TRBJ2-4	CASNELAGDDIQYF	TGTGCCAGCAACGAACTAGCGGGAGATGACATTCAGTACTTC
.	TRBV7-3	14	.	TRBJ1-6	CASSLKFQGSPLHF	TGTGCCAGCAGCTTAAAGTTCCAGGGTTCACCCCTCCACTTT